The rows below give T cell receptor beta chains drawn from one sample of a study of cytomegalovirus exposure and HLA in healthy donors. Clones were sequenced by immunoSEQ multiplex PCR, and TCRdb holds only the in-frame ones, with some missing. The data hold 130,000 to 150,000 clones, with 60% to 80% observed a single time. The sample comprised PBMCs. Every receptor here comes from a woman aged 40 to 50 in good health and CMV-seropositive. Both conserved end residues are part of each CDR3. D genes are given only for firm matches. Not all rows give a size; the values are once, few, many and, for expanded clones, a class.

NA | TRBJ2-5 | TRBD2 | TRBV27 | TGTGCCAGCAGCAATTATGGAGGACTAGCGGAGACCCAGTACTTC | CASSNYGGLAETQYF
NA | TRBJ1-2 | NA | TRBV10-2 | TGCGCCACCCTGGGGGGAGGCCTGGGATATGGCTACACCTTC | CATLGGGLGYGYTF
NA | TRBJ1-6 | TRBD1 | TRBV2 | TGTGCCAGCAGTGGTACAGGGGGCGCGTATAATTCACCCCTCCACTTT | CASSGTGGAYNSPLHF
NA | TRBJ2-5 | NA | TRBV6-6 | TGTGCCAGCAGCCCGCCAGGGAAAGGGACCCAGTACTTC | CASSPPGKGTQYF
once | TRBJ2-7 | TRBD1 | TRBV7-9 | TGTGCCAGCAGCAGGGGGGACAGGGACGAGCAGTACTTC | CASSRGDRDEQYF
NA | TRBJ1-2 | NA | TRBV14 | TGTGCCAGCAGCCCCGAGTACGTCCAAGTCGGGGGCTACACCTTC | CASSPEYVQVGGYTF
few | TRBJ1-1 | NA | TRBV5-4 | TGTGCCAGCAGCCCAGGAGGCGGGGGACACACTGAAGCTTTCTTT | CASSPGGGGHTEAFF
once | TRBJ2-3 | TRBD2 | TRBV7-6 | TGTGCCAGCAGCCCAACCCTCGCCGGGACTAGCGGGGGCGGAAGCACAGATACGCAGTATTTT | CASSPTLAGTSGGGSTDTQYF
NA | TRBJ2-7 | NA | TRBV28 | TGTGCCGCGCGCGGGTACCGAGACGAGCAGTACTTC | CAARGYRDEQYF
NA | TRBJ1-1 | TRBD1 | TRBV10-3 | TGTGCCAGCACTAACAGGGGTAGCACTGAAGCTTTCTTT | CASTNRGSTEAFF
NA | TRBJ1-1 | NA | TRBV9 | TGTGCCAGCAGCCCGAGACTCGGGACTGAAGCTTTCTTT | CASSPRLGTEAFF
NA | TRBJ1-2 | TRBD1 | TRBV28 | TGTGCCAGCAGTTTCTCCAGGGGGCTGAACTATGGCTACACCTTC | CASSFSRGLNYGYTF
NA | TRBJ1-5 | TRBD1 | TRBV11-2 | TGTGCCAGCAGCTTGGATCTCCGGACAGGGCCCCAGCATTTT | CASSLDLRTGPQHF
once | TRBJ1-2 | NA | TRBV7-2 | TGTGCCAGCAGCTTACGGACAGAGAAGGATGGCTACACCTTC | CASSLRTEKDGYTF
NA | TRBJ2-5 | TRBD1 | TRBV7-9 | TGTGCCAGTTTCGACAGGGGGCCAGAGACCCAGTACTTC | CASFDRGPETQYF
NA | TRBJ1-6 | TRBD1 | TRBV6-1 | TGTGCCAGCAGGACGGGACAGGGAGACAATTCACCCCTCCACTTT | CASRTGQGDNSPLHF
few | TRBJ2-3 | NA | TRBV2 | TGTGCCAGCAGAACCCTCGGGGGAGGAAATACGCAGTATTTT | CASRTLGGGNTQYF
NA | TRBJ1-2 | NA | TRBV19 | TGTGCCAGTAGTCTACAGGATTCAGTCGGCTATGGCTACACCTTC | CASSLQDSVGYGYTF
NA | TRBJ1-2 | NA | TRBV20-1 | TGCAGTGCGAGGGAAGATGGCTACACCTTC | CSAREDGYTF
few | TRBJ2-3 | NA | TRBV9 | TGTGCCAGCAGCGTCGGAGGGGGGGCCAGTACAGATACGCAGTATTTT | CASSVGGGASTDTQYF
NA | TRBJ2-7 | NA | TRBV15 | TGTGCCACCAGCCCCAGTAGGGGTTTTTACGAGCAGTACTTC | CATSPSRGFYEQYF
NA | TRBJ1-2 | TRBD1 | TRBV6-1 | TGTGCCAGCAGTTTATGGGGACAGCCTGGCTACACCTTC | CASSLWGQPGYTF
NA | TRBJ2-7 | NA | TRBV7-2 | TGTGCCAGCAGCCGAGGGTGGAGCTACGAGCAGTACTTC | CASSRGWSYEQYF
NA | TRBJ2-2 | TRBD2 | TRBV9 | TGTGCCAGCAGCCCTAGCGGGGGCAACACCGGGGAGCTGTTTTTT | CASSPSGGNTGELFF
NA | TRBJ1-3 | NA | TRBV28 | TGTGCCAGCAGTTCTTACAGCAGTGGAAACACCATATATTTT | CASSSYSSGNTIYF
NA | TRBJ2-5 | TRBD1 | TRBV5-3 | TGTGCCAGAAGCGGTGACAGGGGGCTCCGGGAGACCCAGTACTTC | CARSGDRGLRETQYF
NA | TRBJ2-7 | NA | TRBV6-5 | TGTGCCAGTCATGGGGAAAACAGGGCTAACGAGCAGTACTTC | CASHGENRANEQYF
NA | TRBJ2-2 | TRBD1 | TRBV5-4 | TGTGCCAGCAGCTTGATGGTAGTCGGCAGGGGGACCGGGGAGCTGTTTTTT | CASSLMVVGRGTGELFF
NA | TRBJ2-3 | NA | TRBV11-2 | TGTGCCAGCAGCTTCCGGGGAGCCAGCACAGATACGCAGTATTTT | CASSFRGASTDTQYF
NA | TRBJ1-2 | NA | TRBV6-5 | TGTGCCAGCAGTTACTCGACGGGGTATGGCTACACCTTC | CASSYSTGYGYTF
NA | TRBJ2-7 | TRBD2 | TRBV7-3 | TGTGCCGGACATCCCGGGACTAGGCTCTGCGAGCAGTACTTC | CAGHPGTRLCEQYF